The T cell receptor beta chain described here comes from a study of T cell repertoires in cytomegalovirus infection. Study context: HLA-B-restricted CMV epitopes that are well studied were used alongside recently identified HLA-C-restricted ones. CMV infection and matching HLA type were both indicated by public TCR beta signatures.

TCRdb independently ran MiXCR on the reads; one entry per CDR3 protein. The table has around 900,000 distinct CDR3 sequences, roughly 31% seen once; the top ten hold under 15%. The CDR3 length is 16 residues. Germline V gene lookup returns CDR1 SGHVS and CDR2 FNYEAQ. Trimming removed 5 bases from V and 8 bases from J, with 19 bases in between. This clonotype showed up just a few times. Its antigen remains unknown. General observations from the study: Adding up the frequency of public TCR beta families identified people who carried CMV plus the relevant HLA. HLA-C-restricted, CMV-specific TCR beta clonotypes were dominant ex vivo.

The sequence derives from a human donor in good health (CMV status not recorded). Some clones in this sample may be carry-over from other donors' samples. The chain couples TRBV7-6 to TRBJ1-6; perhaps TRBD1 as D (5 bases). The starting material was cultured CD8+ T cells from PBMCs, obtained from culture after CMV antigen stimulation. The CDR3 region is CASSRLRGDGDSPLHF. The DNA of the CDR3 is TGTGCCAGCAGCAGACTACGGGGGGACGGAGATTCACCCCTCCACTTT.